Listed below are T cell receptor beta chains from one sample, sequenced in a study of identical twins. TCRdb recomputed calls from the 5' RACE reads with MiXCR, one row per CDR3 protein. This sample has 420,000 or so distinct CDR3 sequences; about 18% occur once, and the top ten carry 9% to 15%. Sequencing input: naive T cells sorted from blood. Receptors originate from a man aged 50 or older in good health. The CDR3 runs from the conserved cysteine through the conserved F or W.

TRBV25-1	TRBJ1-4	CASRDRGAAGEKLFF
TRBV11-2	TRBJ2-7	CASSPSGDYEQYF
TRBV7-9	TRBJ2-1	CASIGDRRNNEQFF
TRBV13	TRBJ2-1	CASSPTTSGVYNEQFF
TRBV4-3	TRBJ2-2	CASSQEFARGATGELFF
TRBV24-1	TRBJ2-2	CATSDFTSKTGELFF
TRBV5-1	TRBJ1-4	CASSPDLAPDEKLFF
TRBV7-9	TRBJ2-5	CATGGGHHQETQYF
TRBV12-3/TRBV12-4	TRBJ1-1	CASTRGAQEAFF
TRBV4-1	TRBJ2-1	CASSQDQSGTLLPIGQFF
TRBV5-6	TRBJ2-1	CASSLDGSSGRAYNEQFF
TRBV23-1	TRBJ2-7	CASSQGGTTNYEQYF
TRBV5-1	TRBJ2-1	CASSLGAGTRNNEQFF
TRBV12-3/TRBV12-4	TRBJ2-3	CASSLGGGPDTQYF
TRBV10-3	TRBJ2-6	CAISESRSSRANVLTF
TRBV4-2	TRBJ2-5	CASSQVYGGAPETQYF
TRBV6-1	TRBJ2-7	CASKEALSYEQYF
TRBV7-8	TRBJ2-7	CASSLVTSGSLGEQYF
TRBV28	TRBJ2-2	CASSSALGGKNTGELFF
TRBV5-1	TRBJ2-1	CASSHPEQGWNEQFF
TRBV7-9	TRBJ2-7	CASSTGTGQSWEYEQYF
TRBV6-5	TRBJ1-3	CASSYRTPSSGNTIYF
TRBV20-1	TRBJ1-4	CSARPDEKLFF
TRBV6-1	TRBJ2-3	CASSLIWPPTSGSTDTQYF
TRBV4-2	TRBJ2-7	CASSRSHYEQYF
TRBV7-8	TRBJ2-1	CASRSGTNNEQFF
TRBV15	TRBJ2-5	CATSTLEGEPYQETQYF
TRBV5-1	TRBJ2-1	CASSQDYAAYNEQFF
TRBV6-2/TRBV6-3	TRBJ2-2	CASSNSGKNTGELLF
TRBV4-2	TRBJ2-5	CASSHSPGQNQETQYF
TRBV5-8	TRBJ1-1	CASSQYGTDTEAFF
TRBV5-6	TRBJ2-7	CASSLARDYTYEQYF
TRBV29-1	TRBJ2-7	CSVAQRQDSYEQYF
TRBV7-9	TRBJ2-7	CASSGLKGGDSYEQYF
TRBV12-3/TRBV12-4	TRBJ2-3	CASSFAGGRRYF
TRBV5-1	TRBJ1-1	CASSLVAGGDTEAFF
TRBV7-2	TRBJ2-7	CASSQPGQSLYEQYF
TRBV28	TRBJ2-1	CASSSHRLEVEQFF
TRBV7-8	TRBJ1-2	CASSNHRGSNYGYTF
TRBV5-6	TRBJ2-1	CASSTANEQFF
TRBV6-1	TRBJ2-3	CASSRLAGGADTQYF
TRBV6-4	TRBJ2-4	CASRRNARVGGQTLAKNIQYF
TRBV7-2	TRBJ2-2	CASSTKFQGDTRELFF
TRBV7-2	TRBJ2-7	CASSLAVATYEQYF
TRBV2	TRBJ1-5	CASGSELPQHF
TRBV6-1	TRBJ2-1	CASSEMGEQFF
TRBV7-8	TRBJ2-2	CASSPSSGTTGELFF
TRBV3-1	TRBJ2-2	CASSLTGPDTGELFF
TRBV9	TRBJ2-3	CASSVGSGGTSTQYF
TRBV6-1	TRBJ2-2	CASSGTSTGELFF